The 21 T cell receptor beta chains below come from one sample, sequenced in a study of blood T cell repertoires in COVID-19. TCRdb's copy holds only in-frame clones and misses some; the assay was immunoSEQ multiplex PCR. The table includes roughly 120,000 clones, about 88% detected once. The sample taken for sequencing was peripheral blood. Receptors were obtained from a man in his forties or fifties with active COVID-19.

The chain has TRBV2 and TRBJ1-1; the D is unclear. Germline CDR1 and CDR2: SNHLY and FYNNEI. This CDR3 has 13 residues. V gave up 4 bases and J gave up 1 base, with 7 bases separating them. The CDR3 DNA follows: TGTGCCAGCAGTGTTTGGCAGAACACTGAAGCTTTCTTT. This codes for CASSVWQNTEAFF.

The genes are TRBV9 and TRBJ2-1; D remains unclear. V lost 0 bases and J 9 bases, leaving 19 bases between the germline ends. This CDR3 comprises 16 residues. CDR1 is SGDLS and CDR2 is YYNGEE in the germline V gene. In DNA, the CDR3 is TGTGCCAGCAGCGTAGCAAGCCCCATCTCTTTTAGTGAGCAGTTCTTC. This gives the protein CASSVASPISFSEQFF.

The V and J genes are TRBV19 and TRBJ2-7; 8 positions match TRBD2. V lost 5 bases to trimming and J lost 7 bases; unmatched junction nucleotides: 4. CDR1 and CDR2 (germline): LNHDA, SQIVND (reference sequence). CDR3 length: 12 residues. Written as DNA, the CDR3 is TGTGCCAGTAGTCCCCCGGGAGGGGAGCAGTACTTC. Translated, it gives CASSPPGGEQYF.

The J gene is TRBJ2-1, the V gene TRBV5-1; D is uncertain. Germline loops: CDR1 SGHRS, CDR2 YFSETQ. Trimming took 0 bases from V and 8 from J, leaving 9 bases between them. The CDR3 covers 13 residues. The CDR3 protein is CASSLGTADEQFF. CDR3 nucleotides: TGCGCCAGCAGCTTGGGTACGGCGGATGAGCAGTTCTTC. The variable domain in full, completed from reference TRBV5-1 and TRBJ2-1, reads KAGVTQTPRYLIKTRGQQVTLSCSPISGHRSVSWYQQTPGQGLQFLFEYFSETQRNKGNFPGRFSGRQFSNSRSEMNVSTLELGDSALYLCASSLGTADEQFFGPGTRLTVL.

This clone appeared a single time. V gene TRBV10-1 combines with J gene TRBJ1-1; D is possibly TRBD1 (6 bases). Germline CDR1 reads WNHNN; CDR2 reads SYGVQD (reference sequence). This CDR3 is built from 13 residues. With 6 bases removed from V and 0 bases from J, the gap between germline ends came to 8 bases. CDR3: CASRDSLNTEAFF. CDR3 DNA: TGCGCCAGCAGGGACAGCCTGAACACTGAAGCTTTCTTT.

Here the CDR3 DNA reads TGCGCCAGCAGCTCGGATGGCGGAGCTAACTATGGCTACACCTTC. Residues: CASSSDGGANYGYTF. This chain uses TRBV5-1 with TRBJ1-2; unclear D gene. Per germline, CDR1 SGHRS and CDR2 YFSETQ. Trimming removed 3 bases from V and 0 bases from J, with 12 bases in between. The CDR3 is 15 amino acids.

The CDR3 loop is CASSLLQGTYEQYV. CDR3 nucleotides: TGTGCCAGCAGCTTGCTTCAGGGCACCTACGAGCAGTACGTC. The J gene is TRBJ2-7, the V gene TRBV5-6, with D perhaps matching TRBD1 (5 bases). Germline V gene sequence: CDR1 SGHDT, CDR2 YYEEEE. CDR3 length: 14 amino acids. Trimming pared 1 base from V and 2 bases from J, leaving 10 bases between.

The chain joins TRBV4-2 to TRBJ2-5; TRBD1 aligns across 8 bases. The V segment lost 0 bases and the J segment 4 bases; nucleotides outside the gene matches: 7. The CDR3 is 16 residues long. Germline V gives CDR1 LGHNA, CDR2 YNFKEQ. This CDR3 reads CASSQDRQGAGETQYF. The CDR3 DNA reads TGTGCCAGCAGCCAAGATCGCCAGGGGGCCGGAGAGACCCAGTACTTC.

The chain employs TRBV7-9 and TRBJ2-2; no clear D gene. The V and J ends lost 1 base and 1 base respectively, with 4 bases between them. Germline V gene data show CDR1 as SEHNR and CDR2 as FQNEAQ (reference sequence). CDR3 length: 14 residues. In nucleotides, the CDR3 is TGTGCCAGCAGCTTAGGACAGAACACCGGGGAGCTGTTTTTT. The encoded protein is CASSLGQNTGELFF.

This chain connects TRBV7-9 to TRBJ2-5, with 7 bases fitting TRBD1. CDR3 length: 16 amino acids. J was trimmed by 4 bases and V by 6 bases; bases with no gene match: 14. The germline CDR1 and CDR2 sequences are SEHNR and FQNEAQ (reference sequence). CDR3 sequence reads: CASSPSPGGDPETQYF. DNA of the CDR3: TGTGCCAGCAGTCCAAGCCCAGGGGGAGACCCAGAGACCCAGTACTTC. The full variable domain, in which reference TRBV7-9 and TRBJ2-5 provide the parts outside the CDR3, is DTGVSQNPRHKITKRGQNVTFRCDPISEHNRLYWYRQTLGQGPEFLTYFQNEAQLEKSRLLSDRFSAERPKGSFSTLEIQRTEQGDSAMYLCASSPSPGGDPETQYFGPGTRLLVL.

V and J are TRBV19 and TRBJ1-1; D gene uncertain. Trimming shortened V by 5 bases and J by 0 bases, and 4 bases separated the two germline ends. CDR1 LNHDA and CDR2 SQIVND come from the germline V gene (reference sequence). This CDR3 contains 12 residues. The chain's CDR3 is CASSQLNTEAFF. Written as DNA, the CDR3 is TGTGCCAGTAGTCAGTTGAACACTGAAGCTTTCTTT.

The CDR3 DNA reads as TGTGCCAGCAGCTTAACCCCGGACACTGAAGCTTTCTTT. Encoded protein: CASSLTPDTEAFF. The rearrangement joins TRBV14 to TRBJ1-1; D gene uncertain. The V gene's germline CDR1 is SGHDN and CDR2 FVKESK. The V end was cut by 5 bases, the J end by 3 bases, with 10 bases between. The CDR3 contains 13 residues. Full variable domain (missing parts from reference TRBV14 and TRBJ1-1): EAGVTQFPSHSVIEKGQTVTLRCDPISGHDNLYWYRRVMGKEIKFLLHFVKESKQDESGMPNNRFLAERTGGTYSTLKVQPAELEDSGVYFCASSLTPDTEAFFGQGTRLTVV.

This clone was seen a few times. The CDR3 region is CASSVAASYYNSPLHF. DNA for the CDR3: TGTGCCAGTAGTGTGGCAGCTAGTTACTATAATTCACCCCTCCACTTT. J is TRBJ1-6 and V is TRBV19; no definite D call. V lost 5 bases, J lost 3 bases, and 14 bases lay in between. The CDR3 contains 16 residues. Germline CDR1 reads LNHDA; CDR2 reads SQIVND (reference sequence).

This sequence joins TRBV4-2 and TRBJ1-1, with D uncertain. Germline CDR1 and CDR2: LGHNA and YNFKEQ. V was shortened by 4 bases and J by 3 bases, with 33 bases between the two germline ends. The CDR3 is made up of 21 amino acids. Here the CDR3 DNA reads TGTGCCAGCAGCCCAAGACTAATCCGACCTTTAAGTGAAACATCCGACACTGAAGCTTTCTTT. Its protein is CASSPRLIRPLSETSDTEAFF.

J is TRBJ1-2 and V is TRBV20-1, with D possibly being TRBD1 (6 bases). This CDR3 is 11 amino acids long. Germline V gene lookup returns CDR1 DFQATT and CDR2 SNEGSKA (reference sequence). The CDR3 sequence is CSGKTGYGYTF. The CDR3 nucleotides read TGCAGCGGGAAAACAGGGTATGGCTACACCTTC.

The V call is TRBV15, the J call TRBJ2-5; TRBD2 matches 14 bases. Trimming removed 1 base from V and 2 bases from J; junction bases left unmatched: 12. The CDR3 totals 20 residues. Germline CDR1 is LNHNV and CDR2 is YYDKDF (reference sequence). The DNA of the CDR3 is TGTGCCACCAGCAGAGCCCTTGGACTAGCGGGAGGACTCGATCAAGAGACCCAGTACTTC. Its translation is CATSRALGLAGGLDQETQYF. Full variable domain (outside the CDR3, taken from reference TRBV15 and TRBJ2-5): DAMVIQNPRYQVTQFGKPVTLSCSQTLNHNVMYWYQQKSSQAPKLLFHYYDKDFNNEADTPDNFQSRRPNTSFCFLDIRSPGLGDTAMYLCATSRALGLAGGLDQETQYFGPGTRLLVL.

The V gene is TRBV7-9, the J gene TRBJ1-2; D is unresolved. The V gene's germline CDR1 is SEHNR and CDR2 FQNEAQ (reference sequence). CDR3 length: 14 residues. V was trimmed by 3 bases and J by 4 bases, leaving 12 bases between them. CDR3 region: CASSFSLGAYGYTF. The CDR3 DNA reads as TGTGCCAGCAGCTTTAGTTTGGGCGCCTATGGCTACACCTTC.

The chain uses TRBV12-3 or TRBV12-4 and TRBJ2-1, with TRBD2 matching over 7 bases. The J segment lost 3 bases and the V segment lost 11 bases, leaving 7 bases of the junction unmatched. This CDR3 has 13 amino acids. The CDR3 sequence: CAVRGEGYNEQFF. Here the CDR3 DNA reads TGTGCCGTCCGAGGGGAGGGCTACAATGAGCAGTTCTTC.

This chain uses TRBV6-5 with TRBJ2-3, with 7 nucleotides matching TRBD1. Trimming cost V 11 bases and J 4 bases; bases outside gene matches: 6. Per germline, CDR1 MNHEY and CDR2 SVGAGI. There are 12 residues in the CDR3. CDR3 DNA: TGTGCCTCCGCAACAGGGGCAGATACGCAGTATTTT. Its protein is CASATGADTQYF.

The chain has TRBV11-2 and TRBJ1-4; TRBD1 might be the D (6 bases). This CDR3 has 14 residues. Trimming took off 2 bases at V and 9 bases at J, with 13 bases between the two ends. Germline V gene lookup returns CDR1 SGHAT and CDR2 FQNNGV. CDR3 sequence (DNA): TGTGCCAGCAGCTTAACAGGGATCCAGAAAAAACTGTTTTTT. This translates into CASSLTGIQKKLFF.

V and J are TRBV7-9 and TRBJ1-2; D is possibly TRBD1 (5 bases). The CDR3 sequence is 11 residues long. The germline V gene encodes CDR1 SEHNR and CDR2 FQNEAQ (reference sequence). The ends were cut back, 3 bases at V and 8 bases at J, with 7 bases in the middle. CDR3 region: CASSFRTGYTF. DNA of the CDR3: TGTGCCAGCAGCTTCCGGACAGGCTACACCTTC.